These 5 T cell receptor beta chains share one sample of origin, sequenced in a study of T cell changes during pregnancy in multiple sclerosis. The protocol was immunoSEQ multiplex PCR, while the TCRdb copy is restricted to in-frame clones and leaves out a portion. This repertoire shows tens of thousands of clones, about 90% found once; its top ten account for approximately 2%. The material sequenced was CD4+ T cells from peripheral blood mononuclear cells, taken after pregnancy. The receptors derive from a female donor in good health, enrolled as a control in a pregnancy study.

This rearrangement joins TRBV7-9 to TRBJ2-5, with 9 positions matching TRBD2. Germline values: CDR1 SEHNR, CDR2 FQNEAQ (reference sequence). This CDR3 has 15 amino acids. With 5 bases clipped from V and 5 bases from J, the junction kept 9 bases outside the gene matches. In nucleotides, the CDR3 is TGTGCCAGCAGCCAGCGACTAGCGGCCCACGAGACCCAGTACTTC. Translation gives CASSQRLAAHETQYF.

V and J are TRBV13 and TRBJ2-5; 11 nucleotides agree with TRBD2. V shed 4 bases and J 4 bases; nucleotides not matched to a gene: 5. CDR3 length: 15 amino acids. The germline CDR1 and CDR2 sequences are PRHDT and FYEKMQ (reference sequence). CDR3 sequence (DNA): TGTGCCAGCAGCTGGGGACTAGCGGAGCGAGAGACCCAGTACTTC. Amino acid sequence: CASSWGLAERETQYF.

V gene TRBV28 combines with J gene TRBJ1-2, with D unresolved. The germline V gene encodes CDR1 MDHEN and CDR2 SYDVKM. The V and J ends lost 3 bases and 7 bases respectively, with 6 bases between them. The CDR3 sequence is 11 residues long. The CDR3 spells CASSFESGYTF. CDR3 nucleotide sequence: TGTGCCAGCAGTTTCGAGAGTGGCTACACCTTC.

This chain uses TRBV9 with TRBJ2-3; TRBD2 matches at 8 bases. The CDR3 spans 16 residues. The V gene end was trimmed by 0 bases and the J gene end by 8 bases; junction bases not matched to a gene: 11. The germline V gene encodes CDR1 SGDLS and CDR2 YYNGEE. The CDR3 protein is CASSVGLLAEGGTQYF. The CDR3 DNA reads TGTGCCAGCAGCGTAGGTCTACTAGCGGAGGGAGGTACGCAGTATTTT.

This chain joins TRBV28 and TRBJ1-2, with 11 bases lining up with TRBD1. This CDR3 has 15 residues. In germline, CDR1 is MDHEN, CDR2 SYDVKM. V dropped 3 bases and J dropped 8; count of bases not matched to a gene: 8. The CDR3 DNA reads TGTGCCAGCAGTTTGCTGGACAGGGGGCTAAGGGGCTACACCTTC. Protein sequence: CASSLLDRGLRGYTF.